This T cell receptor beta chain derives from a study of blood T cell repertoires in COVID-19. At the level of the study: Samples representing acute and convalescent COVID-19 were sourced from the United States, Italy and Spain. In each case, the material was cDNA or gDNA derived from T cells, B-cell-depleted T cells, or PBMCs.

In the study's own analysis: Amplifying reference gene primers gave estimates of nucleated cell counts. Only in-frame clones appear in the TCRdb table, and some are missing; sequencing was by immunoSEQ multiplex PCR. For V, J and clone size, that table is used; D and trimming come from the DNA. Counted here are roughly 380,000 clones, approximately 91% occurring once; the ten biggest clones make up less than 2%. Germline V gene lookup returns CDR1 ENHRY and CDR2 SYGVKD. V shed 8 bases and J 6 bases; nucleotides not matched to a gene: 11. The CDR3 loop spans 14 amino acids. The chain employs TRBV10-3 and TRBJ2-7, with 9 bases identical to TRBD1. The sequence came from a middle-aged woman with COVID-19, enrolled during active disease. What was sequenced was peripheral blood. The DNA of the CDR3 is TGTGCCATCGGTGGGGGGACAGGGTACGGCGAGCAGTACTTC. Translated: CAIGGGTGYGEQYF.